This T cell receptor beta chain appears in the sequencing data of a study of blood T cell repertoires in COVID-19. Study background: Sites across the United States, Italy and Spain contributed samples from acute and convalescent COVID-19. The analysed material was cDNA or gDNA that came from T cells, B-cell-depleted T cells, or PBMCs.

CDR3 size: 15 residues. CDR1 is ENHRY and CDR2 is SYGVKD in the germline V gene. The ends were cut back, 5 bases at V and 2 bases at J, with 15 bases in the middle. Profiled with immunoSEQ multiplex PCR; TCRdb holds only in-frame clones, not every one. The profile shows roughly 100,000 clones, roughly 82% of them singletons. The sequence came from a human donor in a cohort sampled during active COVID-19. The sequencing sample was made of peripheral blood. This chain uses TRBV10-3 with TRBJ2-5; tentatively, D is TRBD1 (6 bases). The CDR3 loop is CAISTRGGEQETQYF. CDR3 bases: TGTGCCATCAGTACCCGTGGGGGCGAACAAGAGACCCAGTACTTC.